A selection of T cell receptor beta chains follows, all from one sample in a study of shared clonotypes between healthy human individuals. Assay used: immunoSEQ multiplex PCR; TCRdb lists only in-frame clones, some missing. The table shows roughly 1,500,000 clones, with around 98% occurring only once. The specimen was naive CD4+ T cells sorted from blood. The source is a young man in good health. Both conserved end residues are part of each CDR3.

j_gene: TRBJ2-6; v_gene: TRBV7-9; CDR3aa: CASKVDSGANVLTF
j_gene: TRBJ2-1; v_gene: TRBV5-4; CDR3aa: CASSLRGGRGSYNEQFF
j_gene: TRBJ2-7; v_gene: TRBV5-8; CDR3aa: CASSLGQGYNEQYF
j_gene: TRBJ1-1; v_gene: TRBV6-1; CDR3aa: CASSEGGRGDTEAFF
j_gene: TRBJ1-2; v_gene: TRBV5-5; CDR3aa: CASSFGTGVSQGYTF
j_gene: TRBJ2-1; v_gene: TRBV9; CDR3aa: CASSASGTSFNEQFF
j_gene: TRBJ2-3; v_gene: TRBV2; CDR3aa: CASSEESGLVTDTQYF
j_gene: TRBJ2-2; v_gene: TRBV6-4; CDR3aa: CASPYGTGELFF
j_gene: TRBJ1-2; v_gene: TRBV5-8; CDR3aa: CASSYPRDLYGYTF
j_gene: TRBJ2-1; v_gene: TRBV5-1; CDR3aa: CASSMGLAGGFGYNEQFF
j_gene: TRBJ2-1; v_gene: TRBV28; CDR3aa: CASSLQGVNEQFF
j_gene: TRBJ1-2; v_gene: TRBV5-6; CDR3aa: CASSLVTLDNYGYTF
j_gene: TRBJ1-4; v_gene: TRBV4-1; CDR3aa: CASSSRTATNEKLFF
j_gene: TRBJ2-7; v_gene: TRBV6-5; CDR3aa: CASSYHNRYEQYF
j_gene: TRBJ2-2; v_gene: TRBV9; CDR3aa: CASSVAIQSGELFF
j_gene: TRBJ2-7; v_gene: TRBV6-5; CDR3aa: CASRTRDYPSYEQYF
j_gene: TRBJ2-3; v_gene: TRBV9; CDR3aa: CASSPRRVADTQYF
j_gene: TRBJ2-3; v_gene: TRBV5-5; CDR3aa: CASLEGNTQYF
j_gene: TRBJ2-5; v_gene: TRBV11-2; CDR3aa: CASSVSGRLFQETQYF
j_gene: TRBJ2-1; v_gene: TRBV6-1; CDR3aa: CASRRAGGTGDEQFF
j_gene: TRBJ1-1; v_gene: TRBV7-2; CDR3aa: CASSPPRGAFTEAFF
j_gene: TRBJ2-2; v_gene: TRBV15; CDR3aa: CATSRDKRQGITGELFF
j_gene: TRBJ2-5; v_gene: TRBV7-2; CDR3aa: CASSIRDYQETQYF
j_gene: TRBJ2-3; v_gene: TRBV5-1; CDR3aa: CASSWTGTSTDTQYF
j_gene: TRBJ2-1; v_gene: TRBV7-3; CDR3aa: CASSPTGTSGYNEQFF
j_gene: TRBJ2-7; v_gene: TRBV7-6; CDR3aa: CASSLETEPTYEQYF
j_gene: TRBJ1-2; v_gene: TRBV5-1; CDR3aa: CASSSGTGIFTDGYTF
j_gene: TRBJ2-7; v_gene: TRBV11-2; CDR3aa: CASSSGLQLSYEQYF
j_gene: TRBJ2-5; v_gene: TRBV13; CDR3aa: CASSLKPDKVETQYF
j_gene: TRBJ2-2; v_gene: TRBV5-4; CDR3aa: CASSFSGSTGELFF
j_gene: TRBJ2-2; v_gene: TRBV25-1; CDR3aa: CASSVGLGFTGELFF
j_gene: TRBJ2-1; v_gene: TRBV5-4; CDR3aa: CASSPEPGQTRNEQFF
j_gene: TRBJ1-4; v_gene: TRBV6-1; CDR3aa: CASSEAPGEDEKLFF
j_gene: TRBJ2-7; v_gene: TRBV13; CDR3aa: CASSRTSSSYEQYF
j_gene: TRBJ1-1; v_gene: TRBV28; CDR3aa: CASSLPSHQGEAFF
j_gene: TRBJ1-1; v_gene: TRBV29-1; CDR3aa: CSVDRGEDTEAFF
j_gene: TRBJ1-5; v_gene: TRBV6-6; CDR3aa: CASTNRSIRQPQHF
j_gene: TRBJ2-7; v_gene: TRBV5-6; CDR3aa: CASSFTGTGLYEQYF
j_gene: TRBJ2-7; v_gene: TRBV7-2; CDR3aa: CASSRTSGGYEQYF
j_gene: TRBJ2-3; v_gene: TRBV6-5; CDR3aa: CASTSTGADTQYF
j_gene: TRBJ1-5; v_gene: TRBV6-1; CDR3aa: CASSENRELGNQPQHF
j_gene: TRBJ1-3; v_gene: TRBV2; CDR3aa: CASSESLSGNTIYF
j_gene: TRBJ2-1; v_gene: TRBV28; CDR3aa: CASRGPSYNEQFF
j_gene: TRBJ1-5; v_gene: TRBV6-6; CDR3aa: CASSYSGGAGQPQHF
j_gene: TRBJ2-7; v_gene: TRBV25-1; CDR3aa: CASSPRTSGMYEQYF
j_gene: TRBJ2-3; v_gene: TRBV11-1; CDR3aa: CASSFRVSMGLAGTDTQYF
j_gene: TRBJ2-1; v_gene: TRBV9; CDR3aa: CASSVAPLLDRGLNEQFF
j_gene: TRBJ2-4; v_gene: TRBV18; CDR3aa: CASSPYRGAKDIQYF
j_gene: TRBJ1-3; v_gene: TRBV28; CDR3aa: CASRRTETSGNTIYF
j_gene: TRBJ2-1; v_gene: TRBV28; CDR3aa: CASSWEMSYNEQFF
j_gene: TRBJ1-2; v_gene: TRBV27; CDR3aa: CASSLTGLDNYGYTF
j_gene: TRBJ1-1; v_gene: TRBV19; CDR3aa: CASSIDGLNTEAFF
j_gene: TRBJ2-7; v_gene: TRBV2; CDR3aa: CASIRQLAGVSIEQYF
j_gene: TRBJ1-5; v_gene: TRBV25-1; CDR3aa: CASSEPGGSNQPQHF
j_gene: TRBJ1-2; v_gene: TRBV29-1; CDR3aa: CSVGGTGFYGYTF
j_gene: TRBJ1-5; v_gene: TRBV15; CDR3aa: CATSGFNQPQHF
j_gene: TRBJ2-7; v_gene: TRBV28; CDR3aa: CASSLGVRTIGQYF